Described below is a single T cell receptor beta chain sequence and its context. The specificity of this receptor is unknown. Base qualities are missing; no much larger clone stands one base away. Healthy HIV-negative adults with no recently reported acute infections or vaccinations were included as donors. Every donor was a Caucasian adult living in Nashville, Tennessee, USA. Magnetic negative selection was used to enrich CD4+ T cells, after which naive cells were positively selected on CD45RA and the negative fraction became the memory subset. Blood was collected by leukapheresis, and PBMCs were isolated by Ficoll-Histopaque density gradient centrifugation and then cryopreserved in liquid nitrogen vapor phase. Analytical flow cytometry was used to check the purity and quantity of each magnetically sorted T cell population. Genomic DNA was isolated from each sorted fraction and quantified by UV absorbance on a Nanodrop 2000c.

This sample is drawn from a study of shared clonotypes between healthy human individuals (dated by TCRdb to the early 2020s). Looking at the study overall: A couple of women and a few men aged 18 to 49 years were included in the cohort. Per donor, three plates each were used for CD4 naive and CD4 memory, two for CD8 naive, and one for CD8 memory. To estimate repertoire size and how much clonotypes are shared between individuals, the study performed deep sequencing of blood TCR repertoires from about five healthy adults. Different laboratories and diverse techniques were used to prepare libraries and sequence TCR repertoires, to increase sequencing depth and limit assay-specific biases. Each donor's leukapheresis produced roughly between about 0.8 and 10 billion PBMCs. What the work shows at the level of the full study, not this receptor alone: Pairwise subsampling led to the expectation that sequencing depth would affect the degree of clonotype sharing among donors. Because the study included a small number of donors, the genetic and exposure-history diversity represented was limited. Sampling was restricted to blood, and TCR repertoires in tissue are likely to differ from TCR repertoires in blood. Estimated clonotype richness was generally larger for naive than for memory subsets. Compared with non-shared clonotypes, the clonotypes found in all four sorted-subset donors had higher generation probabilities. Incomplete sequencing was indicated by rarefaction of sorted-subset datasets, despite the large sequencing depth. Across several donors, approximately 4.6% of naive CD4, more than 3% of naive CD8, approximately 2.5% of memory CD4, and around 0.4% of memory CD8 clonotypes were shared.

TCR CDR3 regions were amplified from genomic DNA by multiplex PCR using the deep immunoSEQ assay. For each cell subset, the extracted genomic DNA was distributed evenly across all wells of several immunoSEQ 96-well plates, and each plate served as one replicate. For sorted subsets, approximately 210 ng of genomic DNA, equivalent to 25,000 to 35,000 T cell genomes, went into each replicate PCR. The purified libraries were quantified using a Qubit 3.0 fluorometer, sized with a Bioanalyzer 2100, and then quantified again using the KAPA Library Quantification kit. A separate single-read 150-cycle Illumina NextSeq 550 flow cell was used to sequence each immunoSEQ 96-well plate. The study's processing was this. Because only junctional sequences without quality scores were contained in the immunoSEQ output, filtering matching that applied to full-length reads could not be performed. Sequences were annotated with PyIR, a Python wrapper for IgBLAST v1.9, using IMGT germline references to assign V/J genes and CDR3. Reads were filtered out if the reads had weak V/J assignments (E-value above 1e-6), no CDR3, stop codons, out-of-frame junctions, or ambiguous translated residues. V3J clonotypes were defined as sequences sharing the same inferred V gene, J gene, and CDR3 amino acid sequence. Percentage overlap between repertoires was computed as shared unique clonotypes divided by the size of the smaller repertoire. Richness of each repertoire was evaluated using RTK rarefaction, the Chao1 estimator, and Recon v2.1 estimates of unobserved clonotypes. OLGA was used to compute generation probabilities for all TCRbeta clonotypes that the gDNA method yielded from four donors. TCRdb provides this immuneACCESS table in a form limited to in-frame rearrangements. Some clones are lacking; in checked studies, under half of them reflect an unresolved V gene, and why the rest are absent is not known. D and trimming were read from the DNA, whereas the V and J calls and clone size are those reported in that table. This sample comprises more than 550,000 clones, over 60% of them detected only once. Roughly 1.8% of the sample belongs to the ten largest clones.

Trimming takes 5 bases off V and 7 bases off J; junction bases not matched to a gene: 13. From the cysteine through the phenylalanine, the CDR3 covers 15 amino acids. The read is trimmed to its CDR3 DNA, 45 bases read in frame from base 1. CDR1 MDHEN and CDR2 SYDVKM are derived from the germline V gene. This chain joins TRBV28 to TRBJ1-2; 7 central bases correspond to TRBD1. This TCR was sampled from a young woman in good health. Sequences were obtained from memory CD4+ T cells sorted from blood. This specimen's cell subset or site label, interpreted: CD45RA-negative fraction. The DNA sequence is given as TGTGCCAGCAGTAAACCCGGGACAGTAATAGCTGGCTACACCTTC. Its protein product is CASSKPGTVIAGYTF.